A single sample gave rise to the 11 T cell receptor beta chains below, sequenced in a study of blood T cells in healthy people across ages (dated by TCRdb to about 2015). Library preparation was by 5' RACE. The sequencing machine was an Illumina HiSeq 2500. A second PCR of about 6 to 12 cycles was performed with a sample-barcoded 5' primer and a J-beta primer mix. TCRdb itself trimmed the public reads at Q25 with fastp, ran MiXCR and retained productive beta chains. When rows share a CDR3 protein, they turn into one entry using the most common DNA and genes. The sample records about 1.4 million distinct CDR3 sequences, approximately 60% of which are singletons. The ten largest clones capture roughly 6.3% of the sample. The source material was blood. The receptors originated from a man aged 18-30 years in good health.

In its sample, this clonotype was seen a few times. Here the CDR3 DNA reads TGTGCCAGCAGTTTCAGATCCCTGAACACTGAAGCTTTCTTT. Residues: CASSFRSLNTEAFF. The chain links TRBV27 to TRBJ1-1; D unresolved. Looked up from germline, CDR1 is MNHEY and CDR2 is SMNVEV (reference sequence). V lost 3 bases, J lost 0 bases, and 8 bases lay in between. The CDR3 extends over 14 amino acids.

The CDR3 DNA is TGTGCCAGCAGTTACGGGGCTGGGACAGGGGCCTACAATGAGCAGTTCTTC. It yields the protein CASSYGAGTGAYNEQFF. The chain uses TRBV6-5 and TRBJ2-1, with 10 bases fitting TRBD1. Germline CDR1 and CDR2: MNHEY and SVGAGI. Trimming cost V 2 bases and J 2 bases; bases outside gene matches: 6. This CDR3 is built from 17 residues.

This clonotype was picked up a small number of times. This chain joins TRBV12-3 or TRBV12-4 and TRBJ2-1; possibly TRBD2 for D (6 bases). The V gene lost 5 bases and the J gene lost 8 bases, with 16 bases spanning the gap. The CDR3 is 14 residues long. CDR3 coding DNA: TGTGCCAGCAGTCCCTGGACTAAGGAGGATGAGCAGTTCTTC. It yields the protein CASSPWTKEDEQFF.

This clonotype has a handful of counts. The CDR3 DNA reads TGTGCCAGCAGCCTTGGGACAGGGAAAGGCTACGAGCAGTACTTC. Its protein is CASSLGTGKGYEQYF. The chain recombines TRBV4-2 with TRBJ2-7, with 9 positions matching TRBD1. CDR3 length: 15 residues. Trimming removed 4 bases from V and 3 bases from J; junction bases left unmatched: 7. Germline V lookup: CDR1 LGHNA, CDR2 YNFKEQ.

This clonotype was counted only a few times. The J gene is TRBJ1-2, the V gene TRBV20-1; D is undetermined. This CDR3 region has 12 residues. Trimming left V 5 bases short and J 3 bases short, with 10 bases between. Germline V gene sequence: CDR1 DFQATT, CDR2 SNEGSKA (reference sequence). The CDR3 sequence: CSAQSVYYGYTF. CDR3 bases: TGCAGTGCTCAGTCGGTGTACTATGGCTACACCTTC.

The chain links TRBV5-1 to TRBJ2-7, with a tentative D call TRBD2 (5 bases). In germline, CDR1 is SGHRS, CDR2 YFSETQ. The CDR3 is 14 amino acids. Trimming removed 0 bases from V and 3 bases from J, with 10 bases in between. The CDR3 region is CASSLALAFYEQYF. CDR3 nucleotides: TGCGCCAGCAGCTTGGCCCTAGCCTTCTACGAGCAGTACTTC.

This chain connects TRBV13 to TRBJ1-6, with a possible D match to TRBD1 (6 bases). V shed 4 bases and J shed 0 bases, with 13 bases lying between them. The CDR3 contains 17 residues. Germline V gene lookup returns CDR1 PRHDT and CDR2 FYEKMQ (reference sequence). DNA for the CDR3: TGTGCCAGCAGCTCCATAAGAGGGGGCTCCTATAATTCACCCCTCCACTTT. Protein: CASSSIRGGSYNSPLHF. Full variable domain (remainder filled in from reference TRBV13 and TRBJ1-6): AAGVIQSPRHLIKEKRETATLKCYPIPRHDTVYWYQQGPGQDPQFLISFYEKMQSDKGSIPDRFSAQQFSDYHSELNMSSLELGDSALYFCASSSIRGGSYNSPLHFGNGTRLTVT.

This clonotype was detected only once. The rearrangement uses TRBV7-9 and TRBJ2-5; 10 bases fit TRBD1. The end of the DNA aligns better with TRBJ2-7, so the J call may be wrong. The length of the CDR3 is 15 residues. CDR1 and CDR2 (germline): SEHNR, FQNEAQ (reference sequence). CDR3 coding DNA: TGTGCCAGCAGCTTAACCCGGGACAGGGGTTACGAGCAGTACTTC. This sequence encodes CASSLTRDRGYEQYF.

Only one count was recorded for this clonotype. The chain recombines TRBV9 with TRBJ1-4; D might be TRBD1 (5 bases). This CDR3 is built from 17 residues. Deletions cut 0 bases from V and 4 bases from J, with 16 bases between. Germline assignment: CDR1 SGDLS and CDR2 YYNGEE. In DNA form, the CDR3 reads TGTGCCAGCAGCGTAGGGACAAGGGATTTGGGTAATGAAAAACTGTTTTTT. This encodes CASSVGTRDLGNEKLFF.

V and J are TRBV4-1 and TRBJ1-6, with 7 bases that match TRBD1. The CDR3 length is 14 residues. V was clipped by 1 base and J by 7 bases; unmatched bases: 1. CDR1 is MGHRA and CDR2 is YSYEKL in the germline V gene. CDR3 amino acids: CASSQGGQNSPLHF. Written as DNA, the CDR3 is TGCGCCAGCAGCCAAGGGGGACAGAATTCACCCCTCCACTTT.

This clonotype appeared a single time. Mismatch with germline at one junction end may stem from a read error. This rearrangement joins TRBV7-7 to TRBJ2-2; TRBD1 might be the D (5 bases). The CDR3 is 18 residues long. Germline V gene data show CDR1 as SSHAT and CDR2 as FNYEAQ (reference sequence). The CDR3 DNA is TGTGCTAGCAGCTTAGCAGGGCAGAACGCGGCGAACACCGGGGAGCTGTTTTTT. It codes for CASSLAGQNAANTGELFF.